A single T cell receptor (beta chain) is shown here with its context. Its antigen has not been determined. A much larger clone differs by one base, so this may be a read error. The record originates from a study of blood T cells in healthy people across ages (dated by TCRdb to the mid-2010s). In terms of the full investigation: Template switching captured roughly one uniquely barcoded TCR beta cDNA molecule per two T cells in model experiments. To track age-related changes in TCR beta repertoire diversity, the study relied on deep sequencing normalized with unique cDNA molecular identifiers. Donors were grouped into four age groups: young (average approximately 16 years), middle-aged (roughly 38), aged (around 60) and long-lived (about 90). To avoid experimental bias, donors of different ages were spread randomly across the sequencing lanes. The study analyzed two additional independent replicas of 1 million unique cDNA reads from the same blood draw for two donors, one aged 18 to 29 and one aged 80 or older.

The library relied on 5' RACE. Sequencing used an Illumina HiSeq 2500. The second PCR ran for roughly 6 to 11 cycles and used a J-beta primer mix along with a sample-barcoded 5' primer. A template-switch 5' adaptor carrying 12 random nucleotides introduced a unique molecular identifier onto each TCR beta cDNA molecule. At least 3 million CDR3-containing paired-end reads were obtained from each sample. First-strand cDNA synthesis was performed from all RNA using the Mint cDNA synthesis kit, with priming by a TRBC-specific oligonucleotide. Following uracil-DNA glycosylase treatment, all cDNA underwent a first 18-cycle PCR with the universal primers M1SS and BC2_uni_R. The source study handled its data this way. Normalization of each sample was performed by random selection of 1 million high-quality reads, each carrying a distinct molecular identifier. Instead of being binned into consensus sequences, reads that shared molecular identifiers were thrown out. MiTCR, with a Q25 quality threshold and the strictest error-elimination algorithm, was used for CDR3 identification, clonotype clustering and error correction. A nonparametric unseen species model with Euler transformation was used to estimate a lower bound on total TCR beta diversity. TCRdb itself trimmed the public reads at Q25 with fastp, ran MiXCR and retained productive beta chains. A single entry per CDR3 protein holds the most common genes and DNA from its merged rows. V and J calls and clone size were set by TCRdb, not the authors. Recorded for this sample are about 1 million distinct CDR3 sequences; around 43% of them occurred a single time. Of the sample, approximately 20% is held by the ten largest clones.

Paper-wide results and their limitations: Bulk unsorted PBMC profiling prevented conclusive comparison of naive and antigen-experienced compartments. A strong correlation was found between observed TCR beta diversity and the percentage of naive T cells measured by flow cytometry. Because donor CMV infection status was unknown, age-related changes in expanded clonotypes were potentially confounded. As age increased, observed TCR beta diversity per million T cells dropped in a roughly linear way, and a significant reduction was already evident by age 40. The long-lived group showed more naive CD4+ T cells, fewer expanded clones and increased TCR diversity than the aged group, suggesting age selection. Estimates of total diversity based on one million sequenced T cells were regarded as lower bounds and as underestimates.

Looking up the germline V gene yields CDR1 SGHAT and CDR2 FQNNGV. Reading from cysteine to phenylalanine, the CDR3 counts 17 amino acids. Only CDR3 DNA is held: 51 bases, read in frame from base 1. The donors were about 40 Caucasian individuals from Russia, aged about 6 to 100 years, who were systemically healthy. Approximately 10 milliliters of peripheral blood were collected from each donor into EDTA-treated Vacutainer tubes. PBMCs were isolated by Ficoll-Paque density-gradient centrifugation, with at least 6.5 million obtained per sample. Total RNA was extracted from PBMCs with Trizol reagent, with at least 6 micrograms obtained per sample. Naive CD45RAhigh/CD27high T cell percentages were measured by flow cytometry on a PBMC aliquot from every donor.

The V gene is TRBV11-2 and the J gene is TRBJ2-3, with 7 middle bases fitting TRBD2. This receptor was taken from a woman aged 55-75 years in good health. Sequencing was performed on blood. The nucleotides are TGTGCCGGCAGCTCCAGCGGCGGAGCGGGGCGGGCAGATACGCAGTATTTT. Its translation is CAGSSSGGAGRADTQYF.